Below are 16 T cell receptor beta chains sequenced from a single sample in a study of blood T cell repertoires in COVID-19. TCRdb keeps only in-frame clones here, not all; method: immunoSEQ multiplex PCR. The data show some 70,000 clones, around 82% seen once. The sequencing input was peripheral blood. These receptors were collected from a man aged 60-69 years with acute or convalescent COVID-19.

V usage is TRBV24-1 and J usage is TRBJ1-2; 8 nucleotides line up with TRBD1. Germline V gene data show CDR1 as KGHDR and CDR2 as SFDVKD. This CDR3 spans 14 amino acids. V shed 4 bases and J 4 bases; nucleotides not matched to a gene: 4. As DNA, the CDR3 is TGTGCCACCAGTGAAGGCGGACAGGGCTATGGCTACACCTTC. It translates to CATSEGGQGYGYTF.

This chain connects TRBV6-5 to TRBJ1-2, with 7 bases identical to TRBD1. CDR3 size: 15 residues. Per the germline V gene, CDR1 is MNHEY and CDR2 is SVGAGI. V lost 0 bases and J lost 1; bases outside the gene matches: 2. The DNA of the CDR3 is TGTGCCAGCAGTTACTCGGACAGGTATAACTATGGCTACACCTTC. Amino acid sequence: CASSYSDRYNYGYTF.

This clone has more than one count but fewer than ten. The chain is built from TRBV5-1 and TRBJ1-1, with 8 bases aligning to TRBD1. V trimming: 0 bases; J trimming: 2 bases; junction bases outside the gene matches: 6. Germline loops: CDR1 SGHRS, CDR2 YFSETQ. This CDR3 is built from 16 residues. The CDR3 here is CASSLAWQGANTEAFF. CDR3 DNA sequence: TGCGCCAGCAGCTTGGCCTGGCAGGGGGCAAACACTGAAGCTTTCTTT. The entire variable domain, with the rest obtained from reference TRBV5-1 and TRBJ1-1, is as follows: KAGVTQTPRYLIKTRGQQVTLSCSPISGHRSVSWYQQTPGQGLQFLFEYFSETQRNKGNFPGRFSGRQFSNSRSEMNVSTLELGDSALYLCASSLAWQGANTEAFFGQGTRLTVV.

The chain links TRBV9 to TRBJ1-1; perhaps TRBD1 as D (5 bases). V lost 3 bases, J lost 11 bases, and 14 bases lay in between. Germline CDR1 reads SGDLS; CDR2 reads YYNGEE. There are 12 residues in the CDR3. The CDR3 is CASSARGGPAFF. The DNA for the CDR3 is TGTGCCAGCAGCGCCCGGGGGGGACCCGCTTTCTTT.

The CDR3 spells CASSLSGYGELFF. The DNA of the CDR3 is TGTGCCAGCAGCTTATCGGGGTACGGGGAGCTGTTTTTT. The rearrangement joins TRBV7-8 to TRBJ2-2; tentatively, D is TRBD2 (5 bases). Germline lookup yields CDR1 SGHVS and CDR2 FQNEAQ. The CDR3 totals 13 residues. The germline V and J ends were trimmed by 2 bases and 7 bases, with 8 bases remaining between them.

This clone is classed as medium-sized. CDR3 nucleotide sequence: TGTGCCAGTAGAGGAACCGGGACAGGAACCTCCTACGAGCAGTACTTC. Protein product: CASRGTGTGTSYEQYF. The chain uses TRBV19 and TRBJ2-7; TRBD1 matches at 8 bases. V shed 6 bases and J 0 bases; nucleotides not matched to a gene: 10. This CDR3 is built from 16 residues. Germline-derived CDR1 and CDR2 are LNHDA and SQIVND (reference sequence).

CDR3 bases: TGTGCCAGCAGCTTAGACCGGGTGTACAATGAGCAGTTCTTC. Translating it yields CASSLDRVYNEQFF. This chain joins TRBV11-2 and TRBJ2-1; D remains unclear. There are 14 residues in the CDR3. V was shortened by 0 bases and J by 4 bases, with 7 bases between the two germline ends. Germline values: CDR1 SGHAT, CDR2 FQNNGV.

This clone has only one observation. The rearrangement uses TRBV2 and TRBJ1-2, with unresolved D. This CDR3 region has 13 residues. Germline-derived CDR1 and CDR2 are SNHLY and FYNNEI. The V end was cut by 2 bases, the J end by 6 bases, with 10 bases between. CDR3 bases: TGTGCCAGCAGTGAACGGGAGAGGAATGGCTACACCTTC. Translation gives CASSERERNGYTF.

With regard to this clone: The junction shows a germline mismatch at one end, possibly a read error. The V gene is TRBV6-2 or TRBV6-3, the J gene TRBJ1-5; D ambiguous. The CDR3 has 16 residues. Looked up from germline, CDR1 is MNHEY and CDR2 is SVGEGT. This CDR3 reads CASSDSPAGGNQPQHF. DNA for the CDR3: TGTGCCAGCAGTGACTCTCCCGCAGGTGGCAATCAGCCCCAGCATTTT.

The V call is TRBV29-1, the J call TRBJ1-2; 9 bases are shared with TRBD1. The CDR3 is 13 residues long. Germline CDR1 reads SQVTM; CDR2 reads ANQGSEA. Trimming at V came to 6 bases and at J to 3 bases, leaving 5 bases not matched to a gene. The CDR3 reads CSVGTGMDYGYTF. The CDR3 DNA reads TGCAGCGTGGGGACAGGGATGGACTATGGCTACACCTTC.

The chain combines TRBV5-1 with TRBJ1-2; TRBD1 might be the D (5 bases). The germline V gene has CDR1 SGHRS and CDR2 YFSETQ. This CDR3 has 16 residues. V gave up 0 bases and J gave up 3 bases, with 15 bases separating them. The CDR3 DNA reads TGCGCCAGCAGCTTGGCCGCGGGGCCCGGAGACTATGGCTACACCTTC. As protein: CASSLAAGPGDYGYTF.

This clone was recorded a few times. The chain links TRBV29-1 to TRBJ2-1; D gene uncertain. In germline, CDR1 is SQVTM, CDR2 ANQGSEA. Trimming removed 4 bases from V and 0 bases from J, with 10 bases in between. The CDR3 runs to 14 residues. This chain's CDR3 is CSVVPPSSYNEQFF. The CDR3 region has the DNA TGCAGCGTTGTCCCACCGAGCTCCTACAATGAGCAGTTCTTC.

The V gene is TRBV29-1, the J gene TRBJ2-1, with TRBD2 identical over 8 bases. Germline CDR1 and CDR2: SQVTM and ANQGSEA. With 2 bases clipped from V and 4 bases from J, the junction kept 4 bases outside the gene matches. This CDR3 spans 14 amino acids. The CDR3 DNA is TGCAGCGTTGAACAGCGGGGGTGGTACAATGAGCAGTTCTTC. It codes for CSVEQRGWYNEQFF.

Written as DNA, the CDR3 is TGTGCCACCAGCAAGTCCGGGACAGGAGGTTTAGGGGTAGACACTGAAGCTTTCTTT. It codes for CATSKSGTGGLGVDTEAFF. The chain is built from TRBV15 and TRBJ1-1; 8 bases agree with TRBD1. Trimming at V came to 4 bases and at J to 3 bases, leaving 19 bases not matched to a gene. CDR1 LNHNV and CDR2 YYDKDF come from the germline V gene (reference sequence). This CDR3 is 19 amino acids long.

This clone was seen a handful of times. The chain has TRBV19 and TRBJ2-1, with a tentative D call TRBD1 (6 bases). The CDR3 has 15 residues. CDR1 is LNHDA and CDR2 is SQIVND in the germline V gene (reference sequence). Trimming removed 6 bases from V and 2 bases from J, with 14 bases in between. The CDR3 here is CASRQDRSPYNEQFF. CDR3 nucleotide sequence: TGTGCCAGTAGACAAGACAGGTCACCCTACAATGAGCAGTTCTTC. The variable domain in full, with the rest retrieved from reference TRBV19 and TRBJ2-1, is DGGITQSPKYLFRKEGQNVTLSCEQNLNHDAMYWYRQDPGQGLRLIYYSQIVNDFQKGDIAEGYSVSREKKESFPLTVTSAQKNPTAFYLCASRQDRSPYNEQFFGPGTRLTVL.

The CDR3 DNA sequence: TGCGCCAGCAGCCAAGACCCCCCGACAGGGCTGGAGACCCAGTACTTC. Translation gives CASSQDPPTGLETQYF. V is TRBV4-1 and J is TRBJ2-5, with 7 nucleotides matching TRBD1. The V gene end was trimmed by 0 bases and the J gene end by 5 bases; junction bases not matched to a gene: 9. The CDR3 is 16 residues long. Germline CDR1 and CDR2: MGHRA and YSYEKL.